This T cell receptor (beta chain) was sequenced for a study of human T cells and chemical hapten exposure. How the authors handled the data: Sample TCR counts, which ranged from about 23,224 to 750,000, had a median of approximately 95,000. TCRdb reanalysed the RACE reads using MiXCR and keeps one entry per CDR3 protein. TCRdb's processing, not the authors', yielded these V and J calls. The sample yields roughly 380,000 distinct CDR3 sequences, about 6.9% seen once. Time point here: patch test 2, 6 weeks after DPC sensitization. As for treatment: therapeutic diphenylcyclopropenone sensitization with weekly scalp DPC. Germline CDR1 and CDR2: DFQATT and SNEGSKA (reference sequence). CDR3 length equals 17 residues. Deletions cut 1 base from V and 0 bases from J, with 16 bases between.

Sequences were derived from whole blood, sampled in connection with sensitization to the hapten diphenylcyclopropenone (DPC). The genes are TRBV20-1 and TRBJ1-3; perhaps TRBD1 as D (5 bases). The receptor comes from a woman aged 18-29 years with alopecia areata. Some clones in this sample may be carry-over from other donors' samples. The CDR3 protein is CSARGADTQSSGNTIYF. The DNA of the CDR3 is TGCAGTGCTAGAGGGGCGGACACCCAGAGCTCTGGAAACACCATATATTTT.